The 24 T cell receptor beta chains below were found in one sample sequenced in a study of blood T cell repertoires in COVID-19. Method: immunoSEQ multiplex PCR; TCRdb's copy keeps in-frame clones and lacks some. The sample holds around 250,000 clones, around four fifths seen once. Material: peripheral blood. Receptors were obtained from a man aged 80 or over with acute or convalescent COVID-19.

The chain couples TRBV29-1 to TRBJ2-2, with D hard to call. The germline CDR1 and CDR2 sequences are SQVTM and ANQGSEA. The V and J ends lost 5 bases and 4 bases respectively, with 17 bases between them. The CDR3 contains 15 residues. The CDR3 nucleotides are TGCAGCGTTCAGACTCCTTCCTTGGGCACCGGGGAGCTGTTTTTT. Encoded protein: CSVQTPSLGTGELFF.

The rearrangement uses TRBV30 and TRBJ1-3; no firm D call. Germline lookup yields CDR1 GTSNPN and CDR2 SVGIG (reference sequence). CDR3 length: 13 amino acids. The V gene lost 6 bases and the J gene lost 3 bases, with 12 bases spanning the gap. The CDR3 reads CACPSPGGNTIYF. Here the CDR3 DNA reads TGTGCCTGTCCGTCCCCGGGTGGAAACACCATATATTTT.

This rearrangement joins TRBV3-1 (or the pseudogene TRBV3-2) to TRBJ2-5; D perhaps matches TRBD2 (6 bases). This CDR3 has 16 residues. V gave up 2 bases and J gave up 5 bases, with 18 bases separating them. Germline values: CDR1 LGHDT, CDR2 YNNKEL (reference sequence). CDR3 DNA sequence: TGTGCCAGCAGCCAACGGACGCCGGGTGGGAGGGAGACCCAGTACTTC. This encodes CASSQRTPGGRETQYF.

The chain has TRBV28 and TRBJ2-7; the match to TRBD2 covers 9 bases. Unmatched junction bases numbered 7, after V lost 5 bases and J lost 11 bases. CDR3 length: 12 residues. CDR1 is MDHEN and CDR2 is SYDVKM in the germline V gene. This chain's CDR3 is CASSPTSGRKYF. CDR3 DNA sequence: TGTGCCAGCAGTCCGACTAGCGGTAGGAAGTACTTC.

The chain has TRBV6-4 and TRBJ1-2, with a weak D call TRBD1 (6 bases). V was pared by 5 bases and J by 7 bases, with 11 bases between. Germline values: CDR1 MRHNA, CDR2 SNTAGT. The CDR3 is made up of 12 amino acids. CDR3 coding DNA: TGTGCCAGCAGTAGTACAGGGACTGGCTACACCTTC. Translation gives CASSSTGTGYTF.

This clone was recorded only once. This chain joins TRBV3-1 (or the pseudogene TRBV3-2) and TRBJ2-2, with 7 bases aligning to TRBD1. The CDR3 is 15 residues long. Losses at the gene ends were 4 bases for V and 4 bases for J; bases not matched to a gene: 6. The germline gives CDR1 LGHDT, CDR2 YNNKEL (reference sequence). For the CDR3, the DNA is TGTGCCAGCAGCCCAACGGGGACAGCCACCGGGGAGCTGTTTTTT. Its translation is CASSPTGTATGELFF.

The V and J genes are TRBV5-5 and TRBJ2-5; D not certain. Germline V CDR1 and CDR2: SGHKS, YYEKEE (reference sequence). The CDR3 runs 13 residues. V dropped 0 bases and J dropped 5 bases, with 8 bases sitting between them. CDR3 nucleotide sequence: TGTGCCAGCAGCTTGGCAGAGAGGGAGACCCAGTACTTC. Translated, it gives CASSLAERETQYF.

J is TRBJ1-2 and V is TRBV3-1 (or the pseudogene TRBV3-2), with D perhaps matching TRBD1 (5 bases). V shed 0 bases and J shed 2 bases, with 10 bases lying between them. The CDR3 length is 15 residues. Germline V gene data show CDR1 as LGHDT and CDR2 as YNNKEL (reference sequence). CDR3 protein: CASSQDATENYGYTF. Written as DNA, the CDR3 is TGTGCCAGCAGCCAAGATGCGACAGAGAACTATGGCTACACCTTC.

The V call is TRBV3-1 (or the pseudogene TRBV3-2), the J call TRBJ2-7; 7 bases map to TRBD1. This CDR3 region has 14 residues. The trim removed 4 bases at V and 5 bases at J, leaving 8 bases unmatched. The germline V gene encodes CDR1 LGHDT and CDR2 YNNKEL (reference sequence). The CDR3 region is CASSPHRQGNEQYF. The CDR3 DNA reads as TGTGCCAGCAGCCCCCACCGACAGGGCAACGAGCAGTACTTC.

There are a few counts of this clone. V gene TRBV10-3 combines with J gene TRBJ2-1, with TRBD1 matching over 8 bases. V shed 6 bases and J 1 base; nucleotides not matched to a gene: 5. Germline V gene lookup returns CDR1 ENHRY and CDR2 SYGVKD. The CDR3 is made up of 15 amino acids. CDR3 bases: TGTGCCATCAGGGAACAGGGGGGATCCTACAATGAGCAGTTCTTC. Translating gives CAIREQGGSYNEQFF.

This clone was picked up one time. The V and J genes are TRBV30 and TRBJ2-1; 9 nucleotides agree with TRBD2. This CDR3 has 14 amino acids. Per germline, CDR1 GTSNPN and CDR2 SVGIG (reference sequence). The V gene end was trimmed by 4 bases and the J gene end by 9 bases; junction bases not matched to a gene: 10. The CDR3 coding sequence is TGTGCCTGGACTCGCGGACTAGCGTCGAGTGAGCAGTTCTTC. It codes for CAWTRGLASSEQFF.

The chain links TRBV5-1 to TRBJ2-2, with 11 bases matching TRBD2. CDR3 length: 16 residues. Trimming removed 3 bases from V and 5 bases from J; junction bases left unmatched: 6. Germline V gene sequence: CDR1 SGHRS, CDR2 YFSETQ. The CDR3 sequence is CASSSPGLAATGELFF. In DNA form, the CDR3 reads TGCGCCAGCAGCTCCCCGGGACTAGCGGCTACCGGGGAGCTGTTTTTT.

The chain uses TRBV28 and TRBJ1-2; no clear D. The CDR3 contains 14 residues. CDR1 MDHEN and CDR2 SYDVKM come from the germline V gene. V lost 2 bases and J lost 1, with 8 bases in between. DNA for the CDR3: TGTGCCAGCAGTTTAGCGGAGGTTAACTATGGCTACACCTTC. It is translated as CASSLAEVNYGYTF.

The chain recombines TRBV28 with TRBJ2-7; TRBD2 matches at 9 bases. Trimming cost V 6 bases and J 0 bases; bases outside gene matches: 9. CDR1 is MDHEN and CDR2 is SYDVKM in the germline V gene. This CDR3 is built from 16 residues. The CDR3 region is CASSQRLADLSYEQYF. The CDR3 coding sequence is TGTGCCAGCAGCCAACGACTAGCGGATCTCTCCTACGAGCAGTACTTC.

The V gene is TRBV10-3, the J gene TRBJ1-6; D gene ambiguous. This CDR3 is 14 amino acids long. Between the trimmed V and J ends, which lost 10 bases and 6 bases, there was a span of 16 bases. In germline, CDR1 is ENHRY, CDR2 SYGVKD. The CDR3 region is CATEDTEGNSPLHF. Here the CDR3 DNA reads TGTGCCACGGAGGATACCGAGGGTAATTCACCCCTCCACTTT.

This clone was counted between two and nine times. The chain is built from TRBV6-5 and TRBJ2-3, with D possibly being TRBD2 (7 bases). The germline V and J ends were trimmed by 0 bases and 4 bases, with 14 bases remaining between them. The CDR3 runs 16 residues. The germline CDR1 and CDR2 sequences are MNHEY and SVGAGI. CDR3 in DNA: TGTGCCAGCAGTTACTCACAGGGAGGGGTAGCAGATACGCAGTATTTT. It is translated as CASSYSQGGVADTQYF.

The rearrangement links TRBV5-1 to TRBJ2-3, with D possibly being TRBD1 or TRBD2 (5 bases each). V gave up 4 bases and J gave up 0 bases, with 15 bases separating them. Germline assignment: CDR1 SGHRS and CDR2 YFSETQ. The CDR3 consists of 16 residues. CDR3 bases: TGCGCCAGCAGCGTGGGGACGGGGTTTAGCACAGATACGCAGTATTTT. This sequence encodes CASSVGTGFSTDTQYF.

The rearrangement links TRBV20-1 to TRBJ2-1; TRBD2 is a possible D gene (6 bases). This CDR3 spans 11 amino acids. Trimming removed 3 bases from V and 9 bases from J, with 9 bases in between. Per germline, CDR1 DFQATT and CDR2 SNEGSKA (reference sequence). The CDR3 DNA sequence: TGCAGTGCTAGCGGGAGTGGTGAGCAGTTCTTC. This encodes CSASGSGEQFF.

This clone appeared once. CDR3: CASNPSGWYGYTF. CDR3 sequence (DNA): TGTGCCAGCAATCCCTCAGGGTGGTATGGCTACACCTTC. The chain recombines TRBV2 with TRBJ1-2; D is possibly TRBD1 (5 bases). In germline, CDR1 is SNHLY, CDR2 FYNNEI. The germline V and J ends were trimmed by 7 bases and 5 bases, with 14 bases remaining between them. This CDR3 comprises 13 residues.

V gene TRBV5-1 combines with J gene TRBJ1-6, with D maybe TRBD1 (6 bases). CDR1 and CDR2 from the germline V gene are SGHRS and YFSETQ. The CDR3 has 14 amino acids. V was clipped by 4 bases and J by 7 bases, with 12 bases between them. The CDR3 region is CASSPEGGNSPLHF. In DNA form, the CDR3 reads TGCGCCAGCAGCCCCGAAGGGGGAAATTCACCCCTCCACTTT.

Note on this clone: Given the absence of the conserved phenylalanine or tryptophan at the CDR3 end, a read error is likely. Because the CDR3's place on the DNA is in doubt, the DNA is left out and the CDR3 is given as listed by TCRdb. The chain couples TRBV6-5 to TRBJ1-2; the table's D call, TRBD1, has no DNA check behind it. The CDR3 totals 14 residues, both ends included. Germline V CDR1 and CDR2: MNHEY, SVGAGI. CDR3 sequence: CASSPVGDRAPIST.

The chain combines TRBV6-5 with TRBJ1-1, with D uncertain. This CDR3 is 14 amino acids long. The germline V and J ends were trimmed by 6 bases and 1 base, with 12 bases remaining between them. CDR1 and CDR2 from the germline V gene are MNHEY and SVGAGI. The CDR3 region has the DNA TGTGCCAGCAGAGTGCACTCCGCGAACACTGAAGCTTTCTTT. This encodes CASRVHSANTEAFF.

The CDR3 DNA follows: TGTGCCAGCAGCCAAGGTGCGGAGGCCTCCTACAATGAGCAGTTCTTC. It encodes CASSQGAEASYNEQFF. V usage is TRBV3-1 (or the pseudogene TRBV3-2) and J usage is TRBJ2-1; TRBD2 is a possible D gene (5 bases). V was pared by 1 base and J by 0 bases, with 10 bases between. Per the germline V gene, CDR1 is LGHDT and CDR2 is YNNKEL (reference sequence). The CDR3 covers 16 residues.

With respect to this clone: Additional DNA sequences in this sample encode the identical CDR3. This chain uses TRBV5-1 with TRBJ2-7; 9 nucleotides align to TRBD1. Trimming at V came to 3 bases and at J to 0 bases, leaving 1 base not matched to a gene. This CDR3 contains 14 residues. Looked up from germline, CDR1 is SGHRS and CDR2 is YFSETQ. The CDR3 sequence: CASSSTGGSYEQYF. Written as DNA, the CDR3 is TGCGCCAGCAGCTCGACAGGGGGCTCCTACGAGCAGTACTTC.